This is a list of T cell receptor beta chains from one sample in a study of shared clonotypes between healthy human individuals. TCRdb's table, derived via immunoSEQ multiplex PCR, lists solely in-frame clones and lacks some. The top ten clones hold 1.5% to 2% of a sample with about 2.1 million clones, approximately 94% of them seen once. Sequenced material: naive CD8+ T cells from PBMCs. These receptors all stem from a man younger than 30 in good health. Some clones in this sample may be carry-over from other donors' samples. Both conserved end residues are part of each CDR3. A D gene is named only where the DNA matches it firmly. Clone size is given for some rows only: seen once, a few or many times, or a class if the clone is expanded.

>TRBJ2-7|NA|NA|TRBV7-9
TGTGCCAGCAGCTTATCCGGGGCCGACGAGCAGTACTTC
CASSLSGADEQYF
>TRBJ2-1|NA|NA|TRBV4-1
TGCGCCAGCAGCCAAGGGGGGGGCGATGAGCAGTTCTTC
CASSQGGGDEQFF
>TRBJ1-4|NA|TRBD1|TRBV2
TGTGCCAGCGGTCGGACAGGGGGCCTTGCGACTAATGAAAAACTGTTTTTT
CASGRTGGLATNEKLFF
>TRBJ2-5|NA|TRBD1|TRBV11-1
TGTGCCAGCAGCTTAGATTACAGGGGGCGCGGAGAGACCCAGTACTTC
CASSLDYRGRGETQYF
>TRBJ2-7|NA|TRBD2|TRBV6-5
TGTGCCAGCAGTTACTCTCCGCGGGAGGCATCCTACGAGCAGTACTTC
CASSYSPREASYEQYF
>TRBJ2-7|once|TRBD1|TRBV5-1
TGCGCCAGCAGCTTGGCATCTCGGACAGGGGGCCACAACGAGCAGTACTTC
CASSLASRTGGHNEQYF
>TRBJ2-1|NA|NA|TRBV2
TGTGCCAGCAGGAGACGGGGAAGCTCCTACAATGAGCAGTTCTTC
CASRRRGSSYNEQFF
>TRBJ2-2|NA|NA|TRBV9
TGTGCCAGCAGCGGGGGACTCCTAACCGGGGAGCTGTTTTTT
CASSGGLLTGELFF
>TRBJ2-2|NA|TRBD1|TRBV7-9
TGTGCCAGCAGCCCCCCCGGGACAGGGGGCTCCGGGGAGCTGTTTTTT
CASSPPGTGGSGELFF
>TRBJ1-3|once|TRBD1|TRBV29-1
TGCAGCGTTGCCCCAGGGGGCAAAGGGGGCACCATATATTTT
CSVAPGGKGGTIYF
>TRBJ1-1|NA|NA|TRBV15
TGTGCCACCAGCAGAGAGGGTACCGGAACTGAAGCTTTCTTT
CATSREGTGTEAFF
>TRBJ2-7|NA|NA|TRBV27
TGTGCCAGCAGCCTCCTGGGGGGCGGGTACGAGCAGTACTTC
CASSLLGGGYEQYF
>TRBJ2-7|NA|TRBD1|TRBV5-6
TGTGCCAGCAGCTTGGGACAGGGCGCCTACGAGCAGTACTTC
CASSLGQGAYEQYF
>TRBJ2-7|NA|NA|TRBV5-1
TGCGCCAGCAGCTTGACCCTGGGCAGATCCTACGAGCAGTACTTC
CASSLTLGRSYEQYF
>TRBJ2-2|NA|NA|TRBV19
TGTGCCAGTTTGGGTGGGCTCGTGGCGCCCGGGGAGCTGTTTTTT
CASLGGLVAPGELFF
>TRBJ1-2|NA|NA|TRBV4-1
TGCGCCAGCAGCCAAGATCGGGTTTTTGTAACAGATCCCCTAACTAACTATGGCTACACCTTC
CASSQDRVFVTDPLTNYGYTF
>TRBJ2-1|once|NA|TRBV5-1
TGCGCCAGCAGCCCACCCATTGGCGCCTTGGCCTACAATGAGCAGTTCTTC
CASSPPIGALAYNEQFF
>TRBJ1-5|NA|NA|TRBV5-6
TGTGCCAGCAGCTTTCGTGGTCAGCCCCAGCATTTT
CASSFRGQPQHF
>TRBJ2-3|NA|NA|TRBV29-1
TGCAGCGCCGACGCGGGGTTGGCGCAGTATTTT
CSADAGLAQYF
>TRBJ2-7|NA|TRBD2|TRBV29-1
TGCAGCGTAGAGTCGGGAGGGCCGCCCTACGAGCAGTACTTC
CSVESGGPPYEQYF
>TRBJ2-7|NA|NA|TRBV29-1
TGCAGCGTTGATGCCCCCCAACCCCCCTACGAGCAGTACTTC
CSVDAPQPPYEQYF
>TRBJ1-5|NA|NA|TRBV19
TGTGCCAGTAGTCTCCGGTTGGGGCATAATCAGCCCCAGCATTTT
CASSLRLGHNQPQHF
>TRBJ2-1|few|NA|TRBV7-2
TGTGCCAGCAGCTCCCCGGCGGGGCCCCGGTTCTTC
CASSSPAGPRFF
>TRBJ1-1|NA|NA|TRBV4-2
TGTGCCAGCAGCAAAGGACGGAGAGACACTGAAGCTTTCTTT
CASSKGRRDTEAFF
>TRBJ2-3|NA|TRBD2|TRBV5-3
TGTGCCAGAAGCTTAATTAGCGGGAGGTCGATGCCCACAGATACGCAGTATTTT
CARSLISGRSMPTDTQYF
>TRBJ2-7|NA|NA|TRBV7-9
TGTGCCAGCAGCCCTCTTAGCGAGCAGTACTTC
CASSPLSEQYF
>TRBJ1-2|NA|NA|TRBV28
TGTGCCAGCAGTTTGTACGTGGGGATCGGCTATGGCTACACCTTC
CASSLYVGIGYGYTF
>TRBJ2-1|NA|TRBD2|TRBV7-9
TGTGCCAGCAGCGCTGGACTAGGAATGGGTGAGCAGTTCTTC
CASSAGLGMGEQFF
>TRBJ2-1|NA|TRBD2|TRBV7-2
TGTGCCAGCAAACTAGCGGGGAGCTCCTACAATGAGCAGTTCTTC
CASKLAGSSYNEQFF
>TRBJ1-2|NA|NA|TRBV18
TGTGCCAGCTCACCTTTCGACGGGGGTGATGGCTACACCTTC
CASSPFDGGDGYTF
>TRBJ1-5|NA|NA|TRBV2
TGTGCCAGCAGCGGAAGGGGGGTTCAGCCCCAGCATTTT
CASSGRGVQPQHF
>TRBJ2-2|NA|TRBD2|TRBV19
TGTGCCAGTAGTGCGTGGCGGGAGGCCGGGGAGCTGTTTTTT
CASSAWREAGELFF
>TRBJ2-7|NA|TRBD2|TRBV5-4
TGTGCCAGCAGCTCTAGCGGGAATCGCTACGAGCAGTACTTC
CASSSSGNRYEQYF
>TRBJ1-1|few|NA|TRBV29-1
TGCAGCGCCCGGGTCGGTTTGAACACTGAAGCTTTCTTT
CSARVGLNTEAFF
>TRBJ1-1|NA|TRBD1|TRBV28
TGTGCCAGCAGTTTGACAGGGGGCACTGAAGCTTTCTTT
CASSLTGGTEAFF
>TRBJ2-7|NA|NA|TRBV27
TGTGCCAGCAGTTATGCGTCGCATTACGAGCAGTACTTC
CASSYASHYEQYF
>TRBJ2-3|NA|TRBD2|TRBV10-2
TGCGCCAGCAGGACACTAGCGGGAGGTATCACAGATACGCAGTATTTT
CASRTLAGGITDTQYF
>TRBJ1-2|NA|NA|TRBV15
TGTGCCACCAGCAGGACAGCGAACTATGGCTACACCTTC
CATSRTANYGYTF
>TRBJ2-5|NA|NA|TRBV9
TGTGCCAGCAGCGTATCCGACGGTGGGGAGACCCAGTACTTC
CASSVSDGGETQYF
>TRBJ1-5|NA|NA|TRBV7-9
TGTGCCAGCAGCTTAGATGGCAGGGCCCAGCATTTT
CASSLDGRAQHF
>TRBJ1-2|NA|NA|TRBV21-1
TGTGCCAGCAGCAAAGGGGCGGGCCCGACAGTATCCCTGGGCTACACCTTC
CASSKGAGPTVSLGYTF
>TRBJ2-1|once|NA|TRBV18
TGTGCCAGCTCACCACCGGATGACTACAATGAGCAGTTCTTC
CASSPPDDYNEQFF
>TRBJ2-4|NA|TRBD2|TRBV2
TGTGCCAGCAGTGAAATTACTAGCGGGGGAGGATTAGCCAAAAACATTCAGTACTTC
CASSEITSGGGLAKNIQYF
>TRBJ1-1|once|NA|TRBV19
TGTGCCAGTAGTATAGTCTTCGGGGCTAGCACTGAAGCTTTCTTT
CASSIVFGASTEAFF
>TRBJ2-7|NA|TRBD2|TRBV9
TGTGCCAGCAGCGCCCGGGGACTAGCAGGGATCTACGAGCAGTACTTC
CASSARGLAGIYEQYF
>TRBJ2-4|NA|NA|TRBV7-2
TGTGCCAGCAGCCCCCCGGATCGGGGTTACATTCAGTACTTC
CASSPPDRGYIQYF
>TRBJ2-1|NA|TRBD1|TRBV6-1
TGTGCCAGCAGTGAACTAAAGGGGGCGGTCCATGAGCAGTTCTTC
CASSELKGAVHEQFF
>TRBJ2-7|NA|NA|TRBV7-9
TGTGCCAGCAGCATTAATCTGAAAAACTACGAGCAGTACTTC
CASSINLKNYEQYF
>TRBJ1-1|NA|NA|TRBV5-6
TGTGCCAGCAGCTGGGGCGGGAACACTGAAGCTTTCTTT
CASSWGGNTEAFF
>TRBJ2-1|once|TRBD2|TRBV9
TGTGCCAGCAGCGTTACCCAAGCGGGAGGTAACAATGAGCAGTTCTTC
CASSVTQAGGNNEQFF
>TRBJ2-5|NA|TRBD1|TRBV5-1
TGCGCCAGCAGCTTACCCCCGACAGGGCGATCGGAGTATGAAGAGACCCAGTACTTC
CASSLPPTGRSEYEETQYF
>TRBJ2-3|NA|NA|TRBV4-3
TGCGCCAGCAGCCAAGGGACAGCCACAGATACGCAGTATTTT
CASSQGTATDTQYF
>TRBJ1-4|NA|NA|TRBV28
TGTGCCAGCAGTATCCCCGGCAACGGTGAAAAACTGTTTTTT
CASSIPGNGEKLFF
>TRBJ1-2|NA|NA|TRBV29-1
TGCAGCGGCAGTGGGGCACAGGGAGACGGCTACACCTTC
CSGSGAQGDGYTF
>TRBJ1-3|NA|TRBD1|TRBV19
TGTGCCAGTAGTCCCGACAGGGATTGGAAAAATGCCATATATTTT
CASSPDRDWKNAIYF
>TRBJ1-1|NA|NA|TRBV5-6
TGTGCCAGCAGCTTGGATGAGGGGGTTGGGTACACTGAAGCTTTCTTT
CASSLDEGVGYTEAFF
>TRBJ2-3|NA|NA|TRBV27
TGTGCCAGCAGTTTATCCAACTACCCAGATACGCAGTATTTT
CASSLSNYPDTQYF
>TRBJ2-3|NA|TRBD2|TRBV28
TGTGCCAGCAGTGAAACTAGCGGGCAACCGCTTTCCACAGATACGCAGTATTTT
CASSETSGQPLSTDTQYF
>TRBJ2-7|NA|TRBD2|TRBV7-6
TGTGCCAGCAGCTTAGGGGCGGGAGGGCCCCACGAGCAGTACTTC
CASSLGAGGPHEQYF
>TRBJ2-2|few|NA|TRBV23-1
TGCGCCAGCAGTCTTCGACTAGTCGACACCGGGGAGCTGTTTTTT
CASSLRLVDTGELFF